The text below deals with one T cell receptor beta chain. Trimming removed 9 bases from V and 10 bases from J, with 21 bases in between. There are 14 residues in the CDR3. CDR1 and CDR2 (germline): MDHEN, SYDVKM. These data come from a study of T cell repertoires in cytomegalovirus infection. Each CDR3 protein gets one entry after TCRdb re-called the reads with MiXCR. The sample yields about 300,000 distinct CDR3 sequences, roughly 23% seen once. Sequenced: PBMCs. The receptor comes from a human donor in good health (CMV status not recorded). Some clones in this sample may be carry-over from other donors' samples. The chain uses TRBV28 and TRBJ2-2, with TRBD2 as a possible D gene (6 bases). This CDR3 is CASTLTGGGTELFF. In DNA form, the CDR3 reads TGTGCCAGTACCCTGACTGGGGGAGGTACGGAGCTGTTTTTT.